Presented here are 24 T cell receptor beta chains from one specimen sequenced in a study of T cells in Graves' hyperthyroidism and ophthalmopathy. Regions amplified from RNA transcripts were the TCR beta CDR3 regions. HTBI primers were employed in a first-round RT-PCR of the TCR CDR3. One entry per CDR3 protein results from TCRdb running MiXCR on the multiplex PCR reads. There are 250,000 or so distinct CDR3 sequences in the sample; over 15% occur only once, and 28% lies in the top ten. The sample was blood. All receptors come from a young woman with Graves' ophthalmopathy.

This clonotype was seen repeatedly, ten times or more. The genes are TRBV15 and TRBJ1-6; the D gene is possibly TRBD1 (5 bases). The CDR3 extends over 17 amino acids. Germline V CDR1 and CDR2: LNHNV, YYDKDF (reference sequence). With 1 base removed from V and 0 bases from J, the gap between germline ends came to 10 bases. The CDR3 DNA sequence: TGTGCCACCAGCAGAGTCGGGGGAAGCTCCTATAATTCACCCCTCCACTTT. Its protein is CATSRVGGSSYNSPLHF.

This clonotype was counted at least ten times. The CDR3 bases are TGTGCCAGCAGTCGATATGGTAACTATGGCTACACCTTC. It translates to CASSRYGNYGYTF. V gene TRBV27 combines with J gene TRBJ1-2; D remains unclear. Germline values: CDR1 MNHEY, CDR2 SMNVEV (reference sequence). V lost 5 bases to trimming and J lost 1 base, with 8 bases between them. The CDR3 has 13 residues.

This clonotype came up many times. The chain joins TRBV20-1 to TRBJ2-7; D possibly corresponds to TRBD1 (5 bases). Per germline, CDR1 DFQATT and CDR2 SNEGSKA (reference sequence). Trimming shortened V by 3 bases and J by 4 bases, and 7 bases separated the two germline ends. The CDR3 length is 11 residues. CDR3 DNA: TGCAGTGCTAGGACAGCGTACGAGCAGTACTTC. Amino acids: CSARTAYEQYF.

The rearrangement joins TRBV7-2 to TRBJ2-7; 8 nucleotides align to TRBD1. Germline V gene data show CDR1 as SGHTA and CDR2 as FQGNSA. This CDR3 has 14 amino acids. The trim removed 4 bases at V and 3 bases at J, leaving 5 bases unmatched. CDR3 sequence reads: CASSCPDRVYEQYF. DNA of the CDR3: TGTGCCAGCAGCTGTCCGGACAGGGTCTACGAGCAGTACTTC.

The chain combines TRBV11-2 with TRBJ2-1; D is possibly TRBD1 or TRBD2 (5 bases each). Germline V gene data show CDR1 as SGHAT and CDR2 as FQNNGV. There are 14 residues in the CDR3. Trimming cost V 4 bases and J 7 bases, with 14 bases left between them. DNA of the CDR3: TGTGCCAGCAGCTCACGGGGACCTTTGAATGAGCAGTTCTTC. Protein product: CASSSRGPLNEQFF.

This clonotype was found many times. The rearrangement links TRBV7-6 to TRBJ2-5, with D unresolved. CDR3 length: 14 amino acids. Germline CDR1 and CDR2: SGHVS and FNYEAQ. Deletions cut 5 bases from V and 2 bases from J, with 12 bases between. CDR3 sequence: CASSHDVGQETQYF. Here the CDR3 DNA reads TGTGCCAGCAGCCACGACGTCGGTCAAGAGACCCAGTACTTC.

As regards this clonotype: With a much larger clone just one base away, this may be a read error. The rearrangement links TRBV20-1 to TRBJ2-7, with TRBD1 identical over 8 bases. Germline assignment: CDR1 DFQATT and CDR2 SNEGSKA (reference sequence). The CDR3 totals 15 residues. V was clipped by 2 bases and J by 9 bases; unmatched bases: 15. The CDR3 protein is CSARNQGRGHVGQYF. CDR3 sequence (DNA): TGCAGTGCTAGAAACCAAGGCAGGGGGCATGTCGGGCAGTACTTC.

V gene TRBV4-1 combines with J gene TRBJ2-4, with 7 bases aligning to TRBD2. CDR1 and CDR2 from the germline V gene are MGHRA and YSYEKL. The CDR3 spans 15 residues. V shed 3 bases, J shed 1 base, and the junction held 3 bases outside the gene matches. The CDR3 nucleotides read TGCGCCAGCAGCCATGATAGCGGGGCCAAAAACATTCAGTACTTC. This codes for CASSHDSGAKNIQYF.

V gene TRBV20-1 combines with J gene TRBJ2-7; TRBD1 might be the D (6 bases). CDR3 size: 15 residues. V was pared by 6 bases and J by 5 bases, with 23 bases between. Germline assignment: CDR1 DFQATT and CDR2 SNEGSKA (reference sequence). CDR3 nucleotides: TGCAGTGCGCGAAGGGGGATCGATACAACCAACGAGCAGTACTTC. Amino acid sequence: CSARRGIDTTNEQYF.

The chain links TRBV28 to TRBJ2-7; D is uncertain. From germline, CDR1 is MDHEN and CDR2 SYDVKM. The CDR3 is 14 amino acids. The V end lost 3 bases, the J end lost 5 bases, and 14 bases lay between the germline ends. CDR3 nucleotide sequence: TGTGCCAGCAGTTTTCTGGGGATCCCCAACGAGCAGTACTTC. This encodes CASSFLGIPNEQYF.

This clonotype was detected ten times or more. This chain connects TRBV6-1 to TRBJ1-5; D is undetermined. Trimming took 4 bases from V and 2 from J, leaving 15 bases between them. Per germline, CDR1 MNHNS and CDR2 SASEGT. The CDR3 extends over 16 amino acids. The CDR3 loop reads CASSAVRQTGNQPQHF. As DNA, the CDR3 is TGTGCCAGCAGTGCGGTGCGGCAAACGGGCAATCAGCCCCAGCATTTT.

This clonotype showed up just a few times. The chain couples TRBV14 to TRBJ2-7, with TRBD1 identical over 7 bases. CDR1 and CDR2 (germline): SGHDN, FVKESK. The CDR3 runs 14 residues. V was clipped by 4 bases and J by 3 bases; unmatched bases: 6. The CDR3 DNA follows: TGTGCCAGCAGCCCCCGGGACAGATACTACGAGCAGTACTTC. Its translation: CASSPRDRYYEQYF. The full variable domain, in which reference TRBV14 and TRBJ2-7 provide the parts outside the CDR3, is EAGVTQFPSHSVIEKGQTVTLRCDPISGHDNLYWYRRVMGKEIKFLLHFVKESKQDESGMPNNRFLAERTGGTYSTLKVQPAELEDSGVYFCASSPRDRYYEQYFGPGTRLTVT.

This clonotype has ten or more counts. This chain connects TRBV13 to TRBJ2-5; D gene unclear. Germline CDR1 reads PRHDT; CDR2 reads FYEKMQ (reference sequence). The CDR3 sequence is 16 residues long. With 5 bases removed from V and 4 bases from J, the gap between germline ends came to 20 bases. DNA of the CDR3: TGTGCCAGCAGCCAAGACCTATCTCAACTTCGAGAGACCCAGTACTTC. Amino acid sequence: CASSQDLSQLRETQYF.

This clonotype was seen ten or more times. The CDR3 here is CASSLAGTAKETQYF. CDR3 DNA: TGCGCCAGCAGCTTGGCCGGGACAGCAAAAGAGACCCAGTACTTC. J is TRBJ2-5 and V is TRBV5-1; 7 bases fit TRBD1. CDR1 SGHRS and CDR2 YFSETQ come from the germline V gene. The V segment lost 0 bases and the J segment 3 bases; nucleotides outside the gene matches: 5. This CDR3 has 15 amino acids.

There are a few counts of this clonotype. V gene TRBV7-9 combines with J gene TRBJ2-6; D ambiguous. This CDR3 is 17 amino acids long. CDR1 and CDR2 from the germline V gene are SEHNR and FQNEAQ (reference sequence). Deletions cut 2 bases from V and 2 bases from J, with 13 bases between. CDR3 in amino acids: CASSLITFIPGANVLTF. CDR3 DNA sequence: TGTGCCAGCAGCTTAATAACCTTCATCCCTGGGGCCAACGTCCTGACTTTC. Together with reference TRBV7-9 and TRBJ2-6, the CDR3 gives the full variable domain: DTGVSQNPRHKITKRGQNVTFRCDPISEHNRLYWYRQTLGQGPEFLTYFQNEAQLEKSRLLSDRFSAERPKGSFSTLEIQRTEQGDSAMYLCASSLITFIPGANVLTFGAGSRLTVL.

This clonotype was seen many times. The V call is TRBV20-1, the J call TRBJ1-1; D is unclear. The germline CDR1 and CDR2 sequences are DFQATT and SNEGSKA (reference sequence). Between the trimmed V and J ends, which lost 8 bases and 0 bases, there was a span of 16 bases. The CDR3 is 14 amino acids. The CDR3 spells CSSPNGVLNTEAFF. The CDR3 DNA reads TGCAGTTCCCCCAATGGGGTATTGAACACTGAAGCTTTCTTT.

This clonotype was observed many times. CDR3 sequence: CASSLARDGRKLGGYTF. The CDR3 DNA sequence: TGCGCCAGCAGCTTGGCCCGGGACGGAAGAAAATTGGGCGGCTACACCTTC. This rearrangement joins TRBV5-1 to TRBJ1-2; a possible D gene is TRBD1 (5 bases). Germline V gene lookup returns CDR1 SGHRS and CDR2 YFSETQ. V was clipped by 0 bases and J by 8 bases, with 23 bases between them. This CDR3 has 17 residues.

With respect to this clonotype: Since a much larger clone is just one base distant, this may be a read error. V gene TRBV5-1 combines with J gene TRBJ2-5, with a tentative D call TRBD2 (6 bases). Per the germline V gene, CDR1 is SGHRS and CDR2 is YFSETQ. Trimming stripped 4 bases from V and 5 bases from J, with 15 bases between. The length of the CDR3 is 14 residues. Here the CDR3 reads CASSQGRGTETQYF. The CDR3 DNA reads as TGCGCCAGCAGCCAAGGACGGGGGACGGAGACCCAGTACTTC.

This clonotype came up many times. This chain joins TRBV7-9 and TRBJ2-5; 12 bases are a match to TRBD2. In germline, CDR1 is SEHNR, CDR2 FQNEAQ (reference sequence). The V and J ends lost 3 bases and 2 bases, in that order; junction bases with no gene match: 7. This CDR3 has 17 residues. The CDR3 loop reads CASSFWTSGTHQETQYF. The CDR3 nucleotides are TGTGCCAGCAGCTTCTGGACTAGCGGGACCCATCAAGAGACCCAGTACTTC.

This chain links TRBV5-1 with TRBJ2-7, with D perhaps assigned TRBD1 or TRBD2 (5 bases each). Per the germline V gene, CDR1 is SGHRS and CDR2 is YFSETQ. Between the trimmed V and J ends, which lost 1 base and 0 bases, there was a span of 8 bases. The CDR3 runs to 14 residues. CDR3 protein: CASSLWDPSYEQYF. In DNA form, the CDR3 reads TGCGCCAGCAGCTTGTGGGACCCCTCCTACGAGCAGTACTTC.

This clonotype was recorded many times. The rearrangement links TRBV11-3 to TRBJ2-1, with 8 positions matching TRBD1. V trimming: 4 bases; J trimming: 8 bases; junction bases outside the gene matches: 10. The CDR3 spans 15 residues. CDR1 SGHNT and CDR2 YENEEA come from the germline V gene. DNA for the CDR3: TGTGCCAGCAGCTCAGATCTGGACAGGGTGTATGAGCAGTTCTTC. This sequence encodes CASSSDLDRVYEQFF.

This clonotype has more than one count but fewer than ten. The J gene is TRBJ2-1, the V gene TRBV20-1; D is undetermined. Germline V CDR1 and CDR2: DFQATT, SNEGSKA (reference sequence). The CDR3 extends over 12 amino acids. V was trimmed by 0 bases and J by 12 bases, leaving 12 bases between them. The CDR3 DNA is TGCAGTGCTAGAGATAAACTCCCCAGGCAGTTCTTC. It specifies CSARDKLPRQFF.

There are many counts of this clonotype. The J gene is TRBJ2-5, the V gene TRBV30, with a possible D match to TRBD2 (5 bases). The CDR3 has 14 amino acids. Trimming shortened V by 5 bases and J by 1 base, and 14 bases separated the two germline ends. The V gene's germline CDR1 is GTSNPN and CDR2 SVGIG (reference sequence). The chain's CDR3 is CAWGTGWGQETQYF. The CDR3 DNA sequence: TGTGCCTGGGGCACGGGGTGGGGCCAAGAGACCCAGTACTTC.

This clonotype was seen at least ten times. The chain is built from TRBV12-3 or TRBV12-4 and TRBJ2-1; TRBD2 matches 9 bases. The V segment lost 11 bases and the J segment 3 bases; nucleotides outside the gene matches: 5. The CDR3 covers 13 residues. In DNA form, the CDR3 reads TGTGCCGCCGGTAGCGGGGGCTACAATGAGCAGTTCTTC. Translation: CAAGSGGYNEQFF.